The source of this TCR beta chain is a study of shared clonotypes between healthy human individuals. Produced via immunoSEQ multiplex PCR; TCRdb's table is partial and in-frame only. The table has 1,400,000 or so clones, approximately 98.5% seen once; the top ten hold about 0.35%. The V gene lost 9 bases and the J gene lost 3 bases, with 9 bases spanning the gap. CDR1 LNHNV and CDR2 YYDKDF come from the germline V gene (reference sequence). The CDR3 runs 11 residues. Sample: naive CD4+ T cells sorted from blood. Specified subset: CD45RA+ positively selected. V usage is TRBV15 and J usage is TRBJ2-7; a possible D gene is TRBD2 (5 bases). The source is a man aged 25 to 45 in good health. The chain's CDR3 is CATAGDYEQYF. The CDR3 region has the DNA TGTGCCACTGCCGGGGACTACGAGCAGTACTTC.